These 26 T cell receptor beta chains were all obtained from the same sample, sequenced in a study of shared clonotypes between healthy human individuals (dated by TCRdb to about 2020). The method behind the library was the immunoSEQ multiplex PCR assay. TCRdb's version of the immuneACCESS table is confined to in-frame rearrangements and falls short of the full clone set. An unresolved V gene accounts for under half of the shortfall where checked; the remainder is of unknown origin. The sample includes under 2,000,000 clones, with about 95% observed a single time. Clones ranked in the top ten supply 1% to 1.5% of the sample. CD8 naive samples were CD45RO-negative cells positively selected for CCR7, giving a CD45RA+CCR7+ population that excluded TemRA cells. Sequencing input: naive CD8+ T cells sorted from blood. This sample's cell subset or site label indicates: CD45RA+CCR7+. Receptor source: a man aged 18 to 29 in good health.

The chain couples TRBV7-3 to TRBJ1-1, with D unresolved. The germline V gene encodes CDR1 SGHTA and CDR2 FQGTGA. This CDR3 has 13 amino acids. Trimming took 1 base from V and 7 from J, leaving 10 bases between them. The CDR3 loop is CASSLSYGYEAFF. The CDR3 nucleotides read TGTGCCAGCAGCTTAAGCTACGGATATGAAGCTTTCTTT.

The chain employs TRBV6-5 and TRBJ2-5; D might be TRBD1 or TRBD2, each matching 5 bases. Germline V CDR1 and CDR2: MNHEY, SVGAGI. Trimming removed 1 base from V and 1 base from J, with 7 bases in between. The CDR3 has 14 residues. This CDR3 reads CASSYWGSQETQYF. The CDR3 region has the DNA TGTGCCAGCAGTTACTGGGGGTCCCAAGAGACCCAGTACTTC.

V gene TRBV10-1 combines with J gene TRBJ2-5; no firm D call. The germline gives CDR1 WNHNN, CDR2 SYGVQD (reference sequence). The CDR3 has 13 amino acids. V was cut by 4 bases and J by 1 base, with 7 bases left in between. CDR3 sequence: CASSGLPQETQYF. The CDR3 DNA follows: TGCGCCAGCAGTGGGCTTCCCCAAGAGACCCAGTACTTC.

The chain employs TRBV9 and TRBJ2-7; no reliable D call. There are 20 residues in the CDR3. The germline V gene encodes CDR1 SGDLS and CDR2 YYNGEE. With 0 bases removed from V and 0 bases from J, the gap between germline ends came to 25 bases. The CDR3 here is CASSVGSRRLENQDSYEQYF. CDR3 DNA: TGTGCCAGCAGCGTAGGGTCTCGGCGGCTAGAAAATCAGGACTCCTACGAGCAGTACTTC.

The V gene is TRBV9, the J gene TRBJ1-6, with no clear D. The germline V gene has CDR1 SGDLS and CDR2 YYNGEE. Trimming took 0 bases from V and 9 from J, leaving 10 bases between them. The CDR3 is made up of 14 amino acids. The DNA for the CDR3 is TGTGCCAGCAGCGTAGAGTCGTCCCTTTCACCCCTCCACTTT. Translation gives CASSVESSLSPLHF.

V gene TRBV19 combines with J gene TRBJ1-5, with D possibly TRBD1 on 5 matching bases. Germline V CDR1 and CDR2: LNHDA, SQIVND (reference sequence). Deletions cut 7 bases from V and 0 bases from J, with 19 bases between. The CDR3 is 17 amino acids. CDR3 sequence: CASTTGQGLYSNQPQHF. CDR3 nucleotides: TGTGCCAGTACCACCGGGCAGGGACTTTATAGCAATCAGCCCCAGCATTTT.

The chain carries TRBV11-2 and TRBJ1-1; perhaps TRBD1 as D (5 bases). Germline V lookup: CDR1 SGHAT, CDR2 FQNNGV. CDR3 size: 12 residues. The V end lost 4 bases, the J end lost 7 bases, and 10 bases lay between the germline ends. CDR3 coding DNA: TGTGCCAGCAGCTGGTTGCAGGGTGAAGCTTTCTTT. Translated, it gives CASSWLQGEAFF.

The chain links TRBV18 to TRBJ2-7; D might be TRBD1 or TRBD2, each matching 5 bases. Trimming stripped 2 bases from V and 3 bases from J, with 17 bases between. Germline V gene data show CDR1 as KGHSH and CDR2 as LQKENI. The CDR3 is 16 residues long. In DNA, the CDR3 is TGTGCCAGCTCACCAGAGGGGAAGGCCCCCTTCTACGAGCAGTACTTC. It codes for CASSPEGKAPFYEQYF.

The chain is built from TRBV7-8 and TRBJ1-1; 9 bases agree with TRBD1. Losses at the gene ends were 5 bases for V and 0 bases for J; bases not matched to a gene: 7. Per germline, CDR1 SGHVS and CDR2 FQNEAQ. The CDR3 is 16 residues long. This CDR3 is CASSLDRGRLNTEAFF. CDR3 bases: TGTGCCAGCAGCCTGGACAGGGGCAGATTGAACACTGAAGCTTTCTTT.

The J gene is TRBJ1-5, the V gene TRBV27; the D gene is possibly TRBD1 (6 bases). Trimming cost V 5 bases and J 1 base, with 15 bases left between them. CDR3 size: 16 residues. Germline V gives CDR1 MNHEY, CDR2 SMNVEV (reference sequence). The CDR3 spells CASSLSEGESNQPQHF. The CDR3 coding sequence is TGTGCCAGCAGTCTCTCGGAGGGGGAAAGCAATCAGCCCCAGCATTTT.

This chain joins TRBV27 and TRBJ1-2; D is unclear. This CDR3 contains 13 residues. V was pared by 5 bases and J by 4 bases, with 11 bases between. Germline loops: CDR1 MNHEY, CDR2 SMNVEV (reference sequence). CDR3 nucleotides: TGTGCCAGCAGTCCCACCCACGGCTATGGCTACACCTTC. This sequence encodes CASSPTHGYGYTF.

This chain links TRBV27 with TRBJ1-1; 10 bases align to TRBD1. V gave up 3 bases and J gave up 4 bases; unmatched junction bases: 8. Germline assignment: CDR1 MNHEY and CDR2 SMNVEV (reference sequence). This CDR3 is 16 amino acids long. The CDR3 nucleotides are TGTGCCAGCAGTTTTAGGGGGACAGGGGTTAGCACTGAAGCTTTCTTT. Its protein is CASSFRGTGVSTEAFF.

The chain employs TRBV11-2 and TRBJ2-1; a possible D gene is TRBD1 (6 bases). Trimming took 2 bases from V and 9 from J, leaving 14 bases between them. Germline CDR1 SGHAT, CDR2 FQNNGV. The CDR3 extends over 14 amino acids. CDR3 amino acids: CASSLTGLEAEQFF. The CDR3 nucleotides are TGTGCCAGCAGCTTAACAGGGCTTGAGGCTGAGCAGTTCTTC. The variable domain in full, with the rest retrieved from reference TRBV11-2 and TRBJ2-1, is EAGVAQSPRYKIIEKRQSVAFWCNPISGHATLYWYQQILGQGPKLLIQFQNNGVVDDSQLPKDRFSAERLKGVDSTLKIQPAKLEDSAVYLCASSLTGLEAEQFFGPGTRLTVL.

The J gene is TRBJ1-6, the V gene TRBV5-4; no clear D. V shed 1 base and J shed 11 bases, with 10 bases lying between them. Germline values: CDR1 SGHNT, CDR2 YYREEE (reference sequence). The CDR3 consists of 13 residues. This CDR3 reads CASSLSSGAPLHF. The DNA of the CDR3 is TGTGCCAGCAGCTTGTCTTCCGGAGCACCCCTCCACTTT. Together with reference TRBV5-4 and TRBJ1-6, the CDR3 gives the full variable domain: ETGVTQSPTHLIKTRGQQVTLRCSSQSGHNTVSWYQQALGQGPQFIFQYYREEENGRGNFPPRFSGLQFPNYSSELNVNALELDDSALYLCASSLSSGAPLHFGNGTRLTVT.

This clone has just one count. An end of the junction differs from the germline gene, which may be a read error. The chain couples TRBV29-1 to TRBJ2-3; 8 bases map to TRBD1. Per the germline V gene, CDR1 is SQVTM and CDR2 is ANQGSEA. The CDR3 consists of 14 residues. This CDR3 reads CSVEGQDSTDTRYF. The CDR3 DNA is TGCAGCGTTGAGGGACAGGATAGCACAGATACGCGGTATTTT.

The chain carries TRBV9 and TRBJ1-6; possible D gene TRBD1, 6 bases. The V end lost 0 bases, the J end lost 7 bases, and 11 bases lay between the germline ends. The CDR3 runs to 15 residues. Germline V gene lookup returns CDR1 SGDLS and CDR2 YYNGEE. The CDR3 bases are TGTGCCAGCAGCGTAGGGGGGGCGATGAATTCACCCCTCCACTTT. Translation: CASSVGGAMNSPLHF.

V is TRBV27 and J is TRBJ2-7; no reliable D call. V was cut by 1 base and J by 1 base, with 8 bases left in between. Per germline, CDR1 MNHEY and CDR2 SMNVEV (reference sequence). The CDR3 has 14 residues. The CDR3 loop reads CASSLYSGSYEQYF. The CDR3 DNA sequence: TGTGCCAGCAGTTTATACTCCGGGTCCTACGAGCAGTACTTC.

The J gene is TRBJ2-7, the V gene TRBV6-5, with 7 bases matching TRBD1. The V segment lost 8 bases and the J segment 6 bases; nucleotides outside the gene matches: 4. This CDR3 spans 11 amino acids. The germline gives CDR1 MNHEY, CDR2 SVGAGI. This CDR3 is CASGQDPEQYF. CDR3 bases: TGTGCCAGCGGACAGGACCCCGAGCAGTACTTC.

This chain joins TRBV5-1 and TRBJ1-1; D is unresolved. This CDR3 is built from 13 residues. Trimming took off 2 bases at V and 4 bases at J, with 9 bases between the two ends. The germline CDR1 and CDR2 sequences are SGHRS and YFSETQ. The CDR3 sequence: CASSFPAPTEAFF. CDR3 DNA sequence: TGCGCCAGCAGCTTTCCGGCGCCCACTGAAGCTTTCTTT.

Worth noting for this clone: Distinct nucleotide sequences in the sample also encode this CDR3. This chain connects TRBV30 to TRBJ2-7; D not resolved. Germline V gene lookup returns CDR1 GTSNPN and CDR2 SVGIG (reference sequence). The V end was cut by 1 base, the J end by 0 bases, with 7 bases between. This CDR3 has 13 amino acids. The CDR3, as DNA: TGTGCCTGGAGTGGTGGTAGCTCCTACGAGCAGTACTTC. Its translation: CAWSGGSSYEQYF.

The chain uses TRBV27 and TRBJ2-7; D ambiguous. CDR3 length equals 12 residues. Germline V CDR1 and CDR2: MNHEY, SMNVEV (reference sequence). The V end was cut by 7 bases, the J end by 6 bases, with 13 bases between. This CDR3 is CASTDPRGEQYF. The DNA of the CDR3 is TGTGCCAGCACCGACCCCCGAGGCGAGCAGTACTTC.

V and J are TRBV2 and TRBJ1-2; tentative D call: TRBD1 (5 bases). V lost 8 bases to trimming and J lost 0 bases, with 13 bases between them. This CDR3 is 14 amino acids long. CDR1 SNHLY and CDR2 FYNNEI come from the germline V gene. The CDR3 DNA sequence: TGTGCCAGCGCCCTGGCAGGGACTAACTATGGCTACACCTTC. It encodes CASALAGTNYGYTF.

This chain links TRBV13 with TRBJ1-4, with D unclear. This CDR3 has 13 amino acids. V was clipped by 4 bases and J by 8 bases, with 11 bases between them. CDR1 PRHDT and CDR2 FYEKMQ come from the germline V gene (reference sequence). In DNA, the CDR3 is TGTGCCAGCAGCTCCTCGGACTTCGAAAAACTGTTTTTT. Amino acids: CASSSSDFEKLFF. Together with reference TRBV13 and TRBJ1-4, the CDR3 gives the full variable domain: AAGVIQSPRHLIKEKRETATLKCYPIPRHDTVYWYQQGPGQDPQFLISFYEKMQSDKGSIPDRFSAQQFSDYHSELNMSSLELGDSALYFCASSSSDFEKLFFGSGTQLSVL.

To note about this clone: Within the sample, other DNA sequences also encode this same CDR3. The chain links TRBV5-1 to TRBJ2-1; tentatively, D is TRBD1 (5 bases). Per the germline V gene, CDR1 is SGHRS and CDR2 is YFSETQ. There are 13 residues in the CDR3. Trimming removed 4 bases from V and 4 bases from J, with 9 bases in between. The CDR3 is CASSPDRYNEQFF. The CDR3 DNA follows: TGCGCCAGCAGCCCCGACAGATACAATGAGCAGTTCTTC.

This chain uses TRBV6-1 with TRBJ2-7; D perhaps matches TRBD1 (6 bases). The V end was cut by 3 bases, the J end by 2 bases, with 11 bases between. Germline loops: CDR1 MNHNS, CDR2 SASEGT. The CDR3 totals 14 residues. The CDR3 region has the DNA TGTGCCAGCAGTGACGACAGGTCCCCCTACGAGCAGTACTTC. The encoded protein is CASSDDRSPYEQYF.

This clone came up a few times. The CDR3 DNA sequence: TGCGCCAGCGGGCAGACGGGGCTGCGGCGCACCGGGGAGCTGTTTTTT. Protein product: CASGQTGLRRTGELFF. V is TRBV23-1 and J is TRBJ2-2; perhaps D is TRBD1 or TRBD2 (5 bases each). TRBV23-1 has ORF status, its function being uncertain. The CDR3 is 16 amino acids. V lost 8 bases and J 4 bases, leaving 20 bases between the germline ends.